Listed here are 9 T cell receptor beta chains from one sample, sequenced in a study of T cell responses to AZD1222 COVID-19 vaccine. Clones were sequenced by immunoSEQ multiplex PCR, and TCRdb holds only the in-frame ones, with some missing. This sample yields under 200,000 clones, of which more than 80% are seen a single time; 3.5% to 4% belongs to the top ten. The material sequenced was peripheral blood, taken 28 days after the second dose of the MenACWY control vaccine. The source is an adult who received the MenACWY meningococcal vaccine as a control.

The chain couples TRBV6-4 to TRBJ1-6; 7 bases fit TRBD1. This CDR3 contains 15 residues. Germline CDR1 MRHNA, CDR2 SNTAGT. J gave up 8 bases and V 3 bases, and 7 bases lay outside the gene matches. CDR3 loop: CASSETTGVDSPLHF. The CDR3 coding sequence is TGTGCCAGCAGTGAAACCACAGGGGTGGATTCACCCCTCCACTTT.

The rearrangement joins TRBV7-2 to TRBJ2-4; D not resolved. Trimming stripped 5 bases from V and 2 bases from J, with 19 bases between. The CDR3 spans 17 residues. Germline CDR1 is SGHTA and CDR2 is FQGNSA. CDR3 in amino acids: CASSTPGLKASKNIQYF. The CDR3 DNA is TGTGCCAGCAGCACCCCTGGCCTGAAAGCGTCCAAAAACATTCAGTACTTC.

This sequence joins TRBV9 and TRBJ2-2, with D uncertain. Trimming shortened V by 0 bases and J by 0 bases, and 9 bases separated the two germline ends. In germline, CDR1 is SGDLS, CDR2 YYNGEE. The CDR3 spans 16 residues. CDR3 loop: CASSVVTWANTGELFF. The CDR3, as DNA: TGTGCCAGCAGCGTAGTAACTTGGGCGAACACCGGGGAGCTGTTTTTT.

The count of this clone is one. The rearrangement uses TRBV7-2 and TRBJ2-5, with D unclear. The germline gives CDR1 SGHTA, CDR2 FQGNSA. Trimming shortened V by 4 bases and J by 3 bases, and 12 bases separated the two germline ends. This CDR3 region has 14 residues. CDR3 nucleotides: TGTGCCAGCAGCTCGACCCGAGGAAAAGAGACCCAGTACTTC. This sequence encodes CASSSTRGKETQYF.

The V and J genes are TRBV7-2 and TRBJ2-2; 9 bases are shared with TRBD2. V lost 3 bases, J lost 5 bases, and 4 bases stayed unmatched. CDR3 length: 15 amino acids. CDR1 is SGHTA and CDR2 is FQGNSA in the germline V gene. For the CDR3, the DNA is TGTGCCAGCAGCTTGACTAGCGGCTTGACCGGGGAGCTGTTTTTT. It specifies CASSLTSGLTGELFF.

This clone was detected once. The chain combines TRBV5-1 with TRBJ1-4; 8 positions agree with TRBD1. CDR3 size: 15 residues. The germline V gene has CDR1 SGHRS and CDR2 YFSETQ. V shed 4 bases, J shed 7 bases, and the junction held 9 bases outside the gene matches. In DNA form, the CDR3 reads TGCGCCAGCAGCGTGACAGGGGCTGAGGGTGAAAAACTGTTTTTT. Amino acid sequence: CASSVTGAEGEKLFF.

The genes are TRBV5-1 and TRBJ2-1; D unclear. V was clipped by 0 bases and J by 4 bases, with 11 bases between them. Germline assignment: CDR1 SGHRS and CDR2 YFSETQ. CDR3 size: 15 residues. Here the CDR3 reads CASSLASRSYNEQFF. The CDR3 DNA reads TGCGCCAGCAGCTTGGCTTCTAGGTCTTACAATGAGCAGTTCTTC. The whole variable domain, filled in from reference TRBV5-1 and TRBJ2-1, reads KAGVTQTPRYLIKTRGQQVTLSCSPISGHRSVSWYQQTPGQGLQFLFEYFSETQRNKGNFPGRFSGRQFSNSRSEMNVSTLELGDSALYLCASSLASRSYNEQFFGPGTRLTVL.

The V call is TRBV7-3, the J call TRBJ2-1; D gene ambiguous. The CDR3 covers 11 residues. The V gene lost 9 bases and the J gene lost 7 bases, with 10 bases spanning the gap. The V gene's germline CDR1 is SGHTA and CDR2 FQGTGA. The CDR3 region has the DNA TGTGCCAGGTTGGGCGGAAATGAGCAGTTCTTC. It specifies CARLGGNEQFF.

The chain recombines TRBV10-3 with TRBJ1-1; TRBD1 is a possible D gene (6 bases). CDR3 size: 13 residues. The V gene's germline CDR1 is ENHRY and CDR2 SYGVKD. Trimming removed 10 bases from V and 1 base from J, with 13 bases in between. The CDR3 loop is CASTGGANTEAFF. The DNA of the CDR3 is TGTGCCAGCACGGGGGGGGCGAACACTGAAGCTTTCTTT.